A selection of T cell receptor beta chains follows, all from one sample in a study of identical twins. MiXCR was run by TCRdb on the 5' RACE reads, yielding one entry per CDR3 protein. The repertoire has around 1.7 million distinct CDR3 sequences, roughly a third of them found once; the top ten carry about 0.3%. The sequencing sample was made of cord blood. The receptors derive from a newborn girl in good health. The CDR3 runs from the conserved cysteine through the conserved F or W. A D gene is named only where the DNA matches it firmly. A row's size may be missing; if present it is once, few, many or a size class.

D gene: NA; V gene: TRBV6-1; J gene: TRBJ1-1; clone size: few; CDR3 protein: CASSGGTGMNTEAFF; CDR3 DNA: TGTGCCAGCAGTGGTGGGACGGGAATGAACACTGAAGCTTTCTTT
D gene: NA; V gene: TRBV3-1; J gene: TRBJ1-2; clone size: few; CDR3 protein: CASSHRGTNYGYTF; CDR3 DNA: TGTGCCAGCAGCCACAGGGGTACTAACTATGGCTACACCTTC
D gene: TRBD2; V gene: TRBV4-1; J gene: TRBJ2-7; clone size: NA; CDR3 protein: CASSHQLASYEQYF; CDR3 DNA: TGCGCCAGCAGCCACCAACTAGCGTCTTACGAGCAGTACTTC
D gene: TRBD2; V gene: TRBV20-1; J gene: TRBJ2-1; clone size: few; CDR3 protein: CSATRLAGANNEQFF; CDR3 DNA: TGCAGTGCGACCAGACTAGCGGGAGCAAACAATGAGCAGTTCTTC
D gene: TRBD2; V gene: TRBV5-1; J gene: TRBJ2-1; clone size: many; CDR3 protein: CASSLPGLATHNEQFF; CDR3 DNA: TGCGCCAGCAGCTTACCCGGACTAGCGACCCACAATGAGCAGTTCTTC
D gene: TRBD2; V gene: TRBV7-6; J gene: TRBJ2-3; clone size: NA; CDR3 protein: CASSPLSGTSGGSTDTQYF; CDR3 DNA: TGTGCCAGCAGCCCTCTGAGTGGGACTAGCGGGGGAAGCACAGATACGCAGTATTTT
D gene: NA; V gene: TRBV29-1; J gene: TRBJ2-1; clone size: NA; CDR3 protein: CSGVGQSYEQFF; CDR3 DNA: TGCAGCGGCGTGGGGCAGTCCTACGAGCAGTTCTTC
D gene: NA; V gene: TRBV7-2; J gene: TRBJ1-1; clone size: NA; CDR3 protein: CASSLVSGKAFF; CDR3 DNA: TGTGCCAGCAGCTTAGTTAGCGGAAAAGCTTTCTTT
D gene: NA; V gene: TRBV25-1; J gene: TRBJ2-1; clone size: few; CDR3 protein: CASSEYEDEFNNEQFF; CDR3 DNA: TGTGCCAGCAGTGAATATGAGGACGAATTTAACAATGAGCAGTTCTTC
D gene: NA; V gene: TRBV7-2; J gene: TRBJ2-5; clone size: NA; CDR3 protein: CASSRDIKETQYF; CDR3 DNA: TGTGCCAGCAGCCGGGACATAAAAGAGACCCAGTACTTC
D gene: NA; V gene: TRBV20-1; J gene: TRBJ1-4; clone size: NA; CDR3 protein: CSARTNRVEKLFF; CDR3 DNA: TGCAGTGCTAGGACAAACAGGGTGGAAAAACTGTTTTTT
D gene: NA; V gene: TRBV20-1; J gene: TRBJ2-4; clone size: NA; CDR3 protein: CSATQVNVRGPQLFQYF; CDR3 DNA: TGCAGTGCTACCCAGGTTAACGTCAGGGGTCCCCAGCTATTCCAGTACTTC
D gene: NA; V gene: TRBV12-3/TRBV12-4; J gene: TRBJ2-3; clone size: NA; CDR3 protein: CASSTRGHSTDTQYF; CDR3 DNA: TGTGCCAGCAGTACAAGGGGACACAGCACAGATACGCAGTATTTT
D gene: NA; V gene: TRBV5-5; J gene: TRBJ2-2; clone size: once; CDR3 protein: CASSFRAGNTGELFF; CDR3 DNA: TGTGCCAGCAGCTTTCGAGCGGGGAACACCGGGGAGCTGTTTTTT
D gene: NA; V gene: TRBV5-6; J gene: TRBJ2-3; clone size: many; CDR3 protein: CASSPRPGTDTQYF; CDR3 DNA: TGTGCCAGCAGCCCTCGCCCGGGAACAGATACGCAGTATTTT
D gene: NA; V gene: TRBV5-6; J gene: TRBJ2-7; clone size: few; CDR3 protein: CASSYFTGLYEQYF; CDR3 DNA: TGTGCCAGCAGCTACTTTACAGGGCTCTACGAGCAGTACTTC
D gene: NA; V gene: TRBV20-1; J gene: TRBJ1-6; clone size: NA; CDR3 protein: CSARDRRLPPHSPLHF; CDR3 DNA: TGCAGTGCTAGAGATCGGAGACTTCCCCCACATTCACCCCTCCACTTT
D gene: TRBD2; V gene: TRBV20-1; J gene: TRBJ2-1; clone size: once; CDR3 protein: CSGYNGLADYNQQFF; CDR3 DNA: TGCAGTGGCTACAACGGACTAGCGGACTACAATCAGCAGTTCTTC
D gene: TRBD1; V gene: TRBV5-4; J gene: TRBJ2-5; clone size: few; CDR3 protein: CASSLFVSRGETQYF; CDR3 DNA: TGTGCCAGCAGCTTGTTTGTCTCCAGGGGGGAGACCCAGTACTTC
D gene: NA; V gene: TRBV4-1; J gene: TRBJ1-1; clone size: NA; CDR3 protein: CASSQDPTNTEAFF; CDR3 DNA: TGCGCCAGCAGCCAAGACCCTACAAACACTGAAGCTTTCTTT
D gene: NA; V gene: TRBV4-1; J gene: TRBJ1-1; clone size: NA; CDR3 protein: CASSRFPGTPNTEAFF; CDR3 DNA: TGCGCCAGCAGCCGTTTCCCCGGGACACCGAACACTGAAGCTTTCTTT
D gene: NA; V gene: TRBV5-1; J gene: TRBJ2-3; clone size: few; CDR3 protein: CASSLGATFPDTQYF; CDR3 DNA: TGCGCCAGCAGCTTGGGGGCCACATTCCCAGATACGCAGTATTTT
D gene: NA; V gene: TRBV21-1; J gene: TRBJ2-3; clone size: few; CDR3 protein: CASSKAGGLATDTQYF; CDR3 DNA: TGTGCCAGCAGCAAAGCGGGGGGACTAGCTACAGATACGCAGTATTTT
D gene: NA; V gene: TRBV20-1; J gene: TRBJ2-3; clone size: few; CDR3 protein: CSARKRDTQYF; CDR3 DNA: TGCAGTGCTAGAAAAAGAGATACGCAGTATTTT
D gene: NA; V gene: TRBV27; J gene: TRBJ2-1; clone size: NA; CDR3 protein: CASSFGARTEQFF; CDR3 DNA: TGTGCCAGCAGTTTTGGGGCTAGGACCGAGCAGTTCTTC
D gene: TRBD1; V gene: TRBV15; J gene: TRBJ1-2; clone size: once; CDR3 protein: CATSRDPHPGQGAGYTF; CDR3 DNA: TGTGCCACCAGCAGAGACCCCCATCCGGGACAGGGGGCTGGCTACACCTTC
D gene: NA; V gene: TRBV6-1; J gene: TRBJ2-7; clone size: few; CDR3 protein: CASSTLEGRYEQYF; CDR3 DNA: TGTGCCAGCAGTACCCTGGAAGGGCGCTACGAGCAGTACTTC
D gene: TRBD2; V gene: TRBV2; J gene: TRBJ2-3; clone size: few; CDR3 protein: CASSRGTSGSGGTDTQYF; CDR3 DNA: TGTGCCAGCAGTCGAGGGACTAGCGGGAGTGGGGGCACAGATACGCAGTATTTT
D gene: TRBD2; V gene: TRBV20-1; J gene: TRBJ2-3; clone size: NA; CDR3 protein: CSVSLAGGTSTDTQYF; CDR3 DNA: TGCAGTGTATCGCTAGCGGGGGGGACTAGCACAGATACGCAGTATTTT
D gene: TRBD2; V gene: TRBV7-9; J gene: TRBJ2-4; clone size: NA; CDR3 protein: CASSFPSWAGGRSKNIQYF; CDR3 DNA: TGTGCCAGCAGCTTTCCGTCCTGGGCGGGGGGCCGATCCAAAAACATTCAGTACTTC
D gene: NA; V gene: TRBV28; J gene: TRBJ2-5; clone size: NA; CDR3 protein: CASSSPTRSQETQYF; CDR3 DNA: TGTGCCAGCAGTTCCCCGACGCGCTCCCAAGAGACCCAGTACTTC
D gene: NA; V gene: TRBV20-1; J gene: TRBJ2-3; clone size: NA; CDR3 protein: CSARGSEWGGLCTQYF; CDR3 DNA: TGCAGTGCTAGAGGCTCGGAATGGGGCGGACTGTGTACGCAGTATTTT
D gene: TRBD1; V gene: TRBV27; J gene: TRBJ1-2; clone size: NA; CDR3 protein: CASSTGTGLRGYTF; CDR3 DNA: TGTGCCAGCAGTACCGGGACAGGCTTGAGAGGCTACACCTTC
D gene: NA; V gene: TRBV20-1; J gene: TRBJ2-7; clone size: NA; CDR3 protein: CSAIPVQTRSYNEQYF; CDR3 DNA: TGCAGTGCTATACCGGTGCAGACCCGCTCCTACAATGAGCAGTACTTC
D gene: NA; V gene: TRBV10-3; J gene: TRBJ1-1; clone size: few; CDR3 protein: CASRENRDPNTEAFF; CDR3 DNA: TGTGCCTCAAGGGAGAACAGGGATCCGAACACTGAAGCTTTCTTT
D gene: NA; V gene: TRBV20-1; J gene: TRBJ2-1; clone size: few; CDR3 protein: CSARGLDGFSYNEQFF; CDR3 DNA: TGCAGTGCTAGAGGATTAGACGGGTTCTCCTACAATGAGCAGTTCTTC
D gene: NA; V gene: TRBV6-2/TRBV6-3; J gene: TRBJ1-5; clone size: NA; CDR3 protein: CASSLTGFQPQHF; CDR3 DNA: TGTGCCAGCAGTTTAACAGGATTCCAGCCCCAGCATTTT